These T cell receptor beta chains were read from a single sample in a study of T cells expressing NK-cell markers. TCRdb re-called the 5' RACE reads, yielding one record per CDR3 amino acid sequence without DNA. This sample lists about 260,000 distinct CDR3 sequences; its ten largest clones have roughly 4.2%. The sample comprised blood T cells: a sorted CD56 or NKG2C T cell subset, CD4+ or CD8+ T cells, or bulk PBMC T cells (not recorded which). The receptors here all came from a woman between 18 and 70 years old in good health. Each CDR3 is given with its conserved first and last residue.

cdr3_aa: CSALDTEGGTDTQYF
v_call: TRBV20-1
j_call: TRBJ2-3

cdr3_aa: CASSQDKAGMNTEAFF
v_call: TRBV4-1
j_call: TRBJ1-1

cdr3_aa: CASSQDGTSGAAPNKNIQYF
v_call: TRBV4-2
j_call: TRBJ2-4

cdr3_aa: CSAREGSSSTDTQYF
v_call: TRBV20-1
j_call: TRBJ2-3

cdr3_aa: CSAIQGAWEQYF
v_call: TRBV20-1
j_call: TRBJ2-7

cdr3_aa: CASSYSSRRSNEQFF
v_call: TRBV6-5
j_call: TRBJ2-1

cdr3_aa: CASSLDGNSNQPQHF
v_call: TRBV10-3
j_call: TRBJ1-5

cdr3_aa: CASSARALQETQYF
v_call: TRBV12-3/TRBV12-4
j_call: TRBJ2-5

cdr3_aa: CASTVTGGSSYNEQFF
v_call: TRBV9
j_call: TRBJ2-1

cdr3_aa: CASTDTTTGIRQPQHF
v_call: TRBV6-2/TRBV6-3
j_call: TRBJ1-5

cdr3_aa: CASSTRAASYNEQFF
v_call: TRBV18
j_call: TRBJ2-1

cdr3_aa: CASSQGQGSYAFSYTF
v_call: TRBV4-2
j_call: TRBJ1-2

cdr3_aa: CSAGQPSGTTQRGTRHEQYF
v_call: TRBV20-1
j_call: TRBJ2-7

cdr3_aa: CASSYSSQGDYNEQFF
v_call: TRBV6-2/TRBV6-3
j_call: TRBJ2-1

cdr3_aa: CASIVREGQNTQYF
v_call: TRBV7-8
j_call: TRBJ2-3

cdr3_aa: CASRGTGSGNTIYF
v_call: TRBV6-1
j_call: TRBJ1-3

cdr3_aa: CASSLSDPQETQYF
v_call: TRBV5-1
j_call: TRBJ2-5

cdr3_aa: CSGTGDNEKLFF
v_call: TRBV20-1
j_call: TRBJ1-4

cdr3_aa: CASSTGGAGIYNEQFF
v_call: TRBV6-1
j_call: TRBJ2-1

cdr3_aa: CASGRGPTYEQYF
v_call: TRBV12-3/TRBV12-4
j_call: TRBJ2-7

cdr3_aa: CASSQESRKNTGELFF
v_call: TRBV3-1
j_call: TRBJ2-2

cdr3_aa: CASSPKGAATEAFF
v_call: TRBV18
j_call: TRBJ1-1

cdr3_aa: CASSFRRTARGNTIYF
v_call: TRBV12-3/TRBV12-4
j_call: TRBJ1-3

cdr3_aa: CASKGRGYYNEQFF
v_call: TRBV6-1
j_call: TRBJ2-1

cdr3_aa: CASSRSSGSGTGELFF
v_call: TRBV6-2/TRBV6-3
j_call: TRBJ2-2

cdr3_aa: CASSLVSGAPNEKLFF
v_call: TRBV28
j_call: TRBJ1-4

cdr3_aa: CASSVIQGSGANVLTF
v_call: TRBV5-1
j_call: TRBJ2-6

cdr3_aa: CASSSLRGDSPLHF
v_call: TRBV12-3/TRBV12-4
j_call: TRBJ1-6

cdr3_aa: CASSRNRGSYNEQFF
v_call: TRBV4-1
j_call: TRBJ2-1

cdr3_aa: CASSLGRTGGIGNNEQFF
v_call: TRBV11-2
j_call: TRBJ2-1

cdr3_aa: CASSGRSSPYEQYF
v_call: TRBV5-1
j_call: TRBJ2-7

cdr3_aa: CASSSNTRDRGHGGYTF
v_call: TRBV7-9
j_call: TRBJ1-2

cdr3_aa: CSAHPPGRWFF
v_call: TRBV20-1
j_call: TRBJ2-1

cdr3_aa: CASSLNLGLAGVGYEQYF
v_call: TRBV12-3/TRBV12-4
j_call: TRBJ2-7

cdr3_aa: CASSLAGGILAFF
v_call: TRBV7-9
j_call: TRBJ1-1

cdr3_aa: CASSLVYRGGVRGTDTQYF
v_call: TRBV11-2
j_call: TRBJ2-3

cdr3_aa: CASRTGMTGRPMETQYF
v_call: TRBV6-1
j_call: TRBJ2-5

cdr3_aa: CSVEWGGTDTQYF
v_call: TRBV29-1
j_call: TRBJ2-3

cdr3_aa: CASSFDPGQGAIQPQHF
v_call: TRBV5-5
j_call: TRBJ1-5

cdr3_aa: CASRPTRFEQETQYF
v_call: TRBV7-2
j_call: TRBJ2-5

cdr3_aa: CASSSPGAGEAFF
v_call: TRBV27
j_call: TRBJ1-1

cdr3_aa: CSALWVNTEAFF
v_call: TRBV20-1
j_call: TRBJ1-1

cdr3_aa: CASSPTVGPTDTQYF
v_call: TRBV18
j_call: TRBJ2-3

cdr3_aa: CASGGGPIGTEAFF
v_call: TRBV12-3/TRBV12-4
j_call: TRBJ1-1

cdr3_aa: CASSLFDMGSKNIQYF
v_call: TRBV5-1
j_call: TRBJ2-4

cdr3_aa: CASSPPGQKNTQYF
v_call: TRBV18
j_call: TRBJ2-3

cdr3_aa: CSVEIAQGQGWNTEAFF
v_call: TRBV29-1
j_call: TRBJ1-1

cdr3_aa: CASSQDPNRGLSTDTQYF
v_call: TRBV4-3
j_call: TRBJ2-3

cdr3_aa: CASSLQSPKTGELFF
v_call: TRBV5-1
j_call: TRBJ2-2

cdr3_aa: CASSQGDFGEAFF
v_call: TRBV3-1
j_call: TRBJ1-1

cdr3_aa: CASTPRSGFSGTDTQYF
v_call: TRBV5-1
j_call: TRBJ2-3

cdr3_aa: CASSEDWGANYGYTF
v_call: TRBV6-1
j_call: TRBJ1-2

cdr3_aa: CASSGREGGYNEQFF
v_call: TRBV5-1
j_call: TRBJ2-1

cdr3_aa: CASSPDSGQAGELFF
v_call: TRBV5-4
j_call: TRBJ2-2

cdr3_aa: CASSFGFRPGEKNYGYTF
v_call: TRBV11-2
j_call: TRBJ1-2

cdr3_aa: CASSRGRSQAEAFF
v_call: TRBV19
j_call: TRBJ1-1

cdr3_aa: CASTGRDFPLNTEAFF
v_call: TRBV28
j_call: TRBJ1-1

cdr3_aa: CSVKGRVSYNEQFF
v_call: TRBV20-1
j_call: TRBJ2-1

cdr3_aa: CASSSSGTSGLRSLEQYF
v_call: TRBV11-2
j_call: TRBJ2-7